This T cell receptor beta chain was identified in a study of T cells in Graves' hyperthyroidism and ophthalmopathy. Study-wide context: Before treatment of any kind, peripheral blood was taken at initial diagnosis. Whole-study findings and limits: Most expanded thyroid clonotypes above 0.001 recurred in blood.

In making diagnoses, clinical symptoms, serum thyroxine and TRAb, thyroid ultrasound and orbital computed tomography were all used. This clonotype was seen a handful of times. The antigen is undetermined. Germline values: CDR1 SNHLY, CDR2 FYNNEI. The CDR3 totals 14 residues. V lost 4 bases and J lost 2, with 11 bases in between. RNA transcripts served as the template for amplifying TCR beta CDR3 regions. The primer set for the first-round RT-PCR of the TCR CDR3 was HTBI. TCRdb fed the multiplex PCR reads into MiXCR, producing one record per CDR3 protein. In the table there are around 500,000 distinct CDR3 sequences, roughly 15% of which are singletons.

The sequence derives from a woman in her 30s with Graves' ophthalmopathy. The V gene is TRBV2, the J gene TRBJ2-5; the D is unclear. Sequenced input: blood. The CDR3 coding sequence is TGTGCCAGCAGTGTTGCGACACAACAAGAGACCCAGTACTTC. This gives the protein CASSVATQQETQYF.